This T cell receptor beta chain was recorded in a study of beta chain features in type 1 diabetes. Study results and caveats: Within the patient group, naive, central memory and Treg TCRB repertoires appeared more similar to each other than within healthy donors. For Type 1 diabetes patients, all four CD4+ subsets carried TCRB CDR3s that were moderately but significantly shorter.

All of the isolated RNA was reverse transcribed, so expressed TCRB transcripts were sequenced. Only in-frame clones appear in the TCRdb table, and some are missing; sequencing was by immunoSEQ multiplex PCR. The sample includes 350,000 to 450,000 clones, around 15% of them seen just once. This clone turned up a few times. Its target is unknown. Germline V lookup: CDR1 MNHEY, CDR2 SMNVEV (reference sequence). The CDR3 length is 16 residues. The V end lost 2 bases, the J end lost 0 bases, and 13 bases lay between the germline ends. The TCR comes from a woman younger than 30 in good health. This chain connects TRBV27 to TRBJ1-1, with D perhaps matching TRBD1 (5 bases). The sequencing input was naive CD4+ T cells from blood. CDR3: CASSLMQGPLNTEAFF. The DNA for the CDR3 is TGTGCCAGCAGTTTAATGCAGGGCCCTTTGAACACTGAAGCTTTCTTT.